This entry features one TCR beta chain sequence. Assay used: immunoSEQ multiplex PCR; TCRdb lists only in-frame clones, some missing. The table lists about 76,000 clones, around 84% of them singletons. This entry belongs to a study of OX40 agonist ivuxolimab in advanced cancers. The overall study: The study treated patients with ivuxolimab, an agonistic anti-OX40 (CD134) antibody.

This CDR3 spans 13 amino acids. Germline V gene data show CDR1 as SNHLY and CDR2 as FYNNEI. V lost 11 bases to trimming and J lost 2 bases, with 15 bases between them. This receptor was obtained from an adult with an advanced solid tumor such as melanoma, head and neck, liver or kidney cancer. The V gene is TRBV2, the J gene TRBJ1-2; D perhaps matches TRBD1 (6 bases). The input for sequencing was CD4+ or CD8+ T cells sorted from blood, taken in a trial of the OX40 agonist ivuxolimab. The CDR3 nucleotides read TGTGCCTCGGGGGGGGCGCGAAACTATGGCTACACCTTC. Translating gives CASGGARNYGYTF.